These 12 T cell receptor beta chains came from one sample sequenced in a study of T-cell reconstitution after alpha-beta-depleted transplantation in children. Unique molecular identifiers featured in how the TCRbeta library was prepared. From the PCR reads, TCRdb called clonotypes with MiXCR, one entry per CDR3 protein. The profile shows approximately 93,000 distinct CDR3 sequences, roughly 8% of them singletons. The sequencing here drew on PBMCs from the stem cell graft donor, taken from the stem cell graft. Receptors originate from a human donor who donated a stem cell graft to a child with congenital amegakaryocytic thrombocytopenia.

This clonotype was seen repeatedly, ten times or more. J is TRBJ1-1 and V is TRBV7-9; D is possibly TRBD1 (5 bases). The germline gives CDR1 SEHNR, CDR2 FQNEAQ (reference sequence). The CDR3 contains 17 residues. V shed 5 bases and J shed 4 bases, with 23 bases lying between them. The CDR3 protein is CASSPPRSRTRGTEAFF. DNA of the CDR3: TGTGCCAGCAGCCCACCACGTTCCCGGACGAGGGGCACTGAAGCTTTCTTT.

In the case of this clonotype: Possible read error: a much larger clone is one base away. The chain is built from TRBV30 and TRBJ1-1; 7 nucleotides match TRBD1. Germline trimming cut 5 bases from V and 3 bases from J; bases unmatched to any gene: 6. CDR1 GTSNPN and CDR2 SVGIG come from the germline V gene (reference sequence). The CDR3 totals 13 residues. CDR3 protein: CAWRDSPYTEAFF. CDR3 bases: TGTGCCTGGCGGGACAGTCCGTACACTGAAGCTTTCTTT. Filled out from reference TRBV30 and TRBJ1-1, the complete variable domain reads SQTIHQWPATLVQPVGSPLSLECTVEGTSNPNLYWYRQAAGRGLQLLFYSVGIGQISSEVPQNLSASRPQDRQFILSSKKLLLSDSGFYLCAWRDSPYTEAFFGQGTRLTVV.

This clonotype appeared many times. The chain couples TRBV5-1 to TRBJ2-1; perhaps TRBD1 as D (6 bases). Between the trimmed V and J ends, which lost 0 bases and 1 base, there was a span of 11 bases. Per germline, CDR1 SGHRS and CDR2 YFSETQ. There are 16 residues in the CDR3. In DNA form, the CDR3 reads TGCGCCAGCAGCTTGGAACAGGGATGGTCCTACAATGAGCAGTTCTTC. Protein sequence: CASSLEQGWSYNEQFF.

This clonotype was picked up many times. This chain connects TRBV2 to TRBJ1-5; a weak D match, TRBD1 (6 bases). The CDR3 runs to 13 residues. Germline V CDR1 and CDR2: SNHLY, FYNNEI. Deletions cut 3 bases from V and 4 bases from J, with 7 bases between. CDR3 sequence reads: CASSEQGNQPQHF. In nucleotides, the CDR3 is TGTGCCAGCAGTGAGCAGGGGAATCAGCCCCAGCATTTT.

This clonotype has at least ten counts. The chain joins TRBV20-1 to TRBJ1-2; 7 nucleotides line up with TRBD1. V shed 7 bases, J shed 4 bases, and the junction held 6 bases outside the gene matches. The germline CDR1 and CDR2 sequences are DFQATT and SNEGSKA (reference sequence). The CDR3 sequence is 12 residues long. The CDR3 DNA sequence: TGCAGTGTTTCGACAGGGCCCTATGGCTACACCTTC. This translates into CSVSTGPYGYTF.

This clonotype was seen repeatedly, ten times or more. The chain recombines TRBV13 with TRBJ1-1; TRBD1 matches 7 bases. CDR3 length: 13 amino acids. Unmatched junction bases numbered 5, after V lost 7 bases and J lost 3 bases. Germline-derived CDR1 and CDR2 are PRHDT and FYEKMQ (reference sequence). The CDR3 here is CASTLDRDTEAFF. DNA of the CDR3: TGTGCCAGCACCCTAGACAGGGACACTGAAGCTTTCTTT.

This clonotype was detected many times. The chain links TRBV11-2 to TRBJ2-5, with TRBD2 as a possible D gene (5 bases). CDR3 length equals 17 residues. Germline CDR1 and CDR2: SGHAT and FQNNGV. The V end was cut by 2 bases, the J end by 7 bases, with 23 bases between. In DNA, the CDR3 is TGTGCCAGCAGCTTATATCCGGACTTTTCGGCTAGTGGGACCCAGTACTTC. Its translation is CASSLYPDFSASGTQYF.

In its sample, this clonotype was seen many times. The chain links TRBV20-1 to TRBJ1-5; possible D gene TRBD1, 6 bases. V was clipped by 4 bases and J by 5 bases, with 12 bases between them. CDR3 length: 13 amino acids. Germline V gives CDR1 DFQATT, CDR2 SNEGSKA (reference sequence). CDR3 residues: CSAKVRGYQPQHF. In DNA, the CDR3 is TGCAGTGCTAAAGTCAGGGGATATCAGCCCCAGCATTTT.

This clonotype was observed many times. This chain links TRBV4-3 with TRBJ1-1; maybe TRBD1 (6 bases). The V gene lost 1 base and the J gene lost 1 base, with 10 bases spanning the gap. The CDR3 totals 15 residues. Looked up from germline, CDR1 is LGHNA and CDR2 is YSLEER. As DNA, the CDR3 is TGCGCCAGCAGCCAAGGGGGACAAAAGAACACTGAAGCTTTCTTT. Residues: CASSQGGQKNTEAFF.

This clonotype occurred many times. The chain links TRBV5-6 to TRBJ2-3, with D perhaps TRBD1 (5 bases). Germline assignment: CDR1 SGHDT and CDR2 YYEEEE. V was trimmed by 4 bases and J by 2 bases, leaving 20 bases between them. The CDR3 contains 17 residues. This chain's CDR3 is CASSMARLGPNTDTQYF. CDR3 DNA: TGTGCCAGCAGCATGGCAAGGTTGGGGCCAAACACAGATACGCAGTATTTT.

Many counts were recorded for this clonotype. The J gene is TRBJ2-3, the V gene TRBV6-5, with D unresolved. V was shortened by 6 bases and J by 0 bases, with 10 bases between the two germline ends. From germline, CDR1 is MNHEY and CDR2 SVGAGI. The CDR3 is made up of 14 amino acids. The CDR3 nucleotides are TGTGCCAGCAGGCTAACCCAGAGCACAGATACGCAGTATTTT. This translates into CASRLTQSTDTQYF.

In its sample, this clonotype was seen a few times. This rearrangement joins TRBV20-1 to TRBJ1-5; the D gene is possibly TRBD1 (5 bases). Germline V lookup: CDR1 DFQATT, CDR2 SNEGSKA (reference sequence). This CDR3 has 15 amino acids. The V end lost 1 base, the J end lost 6 bases, and 16 bases lay between the germline ends. CDR3 amino acids: CSARGRGGELQPQHF. DNA for the CDR3: TGCAGTGCTAGAGGCCGTGGAGGGGAGCTTCAGCCCCAGCATTTT.